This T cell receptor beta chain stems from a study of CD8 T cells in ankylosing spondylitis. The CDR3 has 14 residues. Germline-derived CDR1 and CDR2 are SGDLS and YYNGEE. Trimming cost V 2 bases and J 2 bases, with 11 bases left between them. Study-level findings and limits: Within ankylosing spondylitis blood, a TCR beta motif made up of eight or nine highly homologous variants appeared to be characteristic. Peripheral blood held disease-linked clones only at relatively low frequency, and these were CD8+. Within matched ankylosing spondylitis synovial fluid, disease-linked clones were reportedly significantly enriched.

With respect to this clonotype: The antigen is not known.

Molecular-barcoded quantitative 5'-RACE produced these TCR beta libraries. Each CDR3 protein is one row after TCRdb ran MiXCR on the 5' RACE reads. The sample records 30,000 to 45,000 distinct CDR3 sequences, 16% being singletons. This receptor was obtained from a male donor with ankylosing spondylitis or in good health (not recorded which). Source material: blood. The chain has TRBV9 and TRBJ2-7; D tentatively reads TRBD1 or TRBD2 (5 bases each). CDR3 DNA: TGTGCCAGCAGCGTCGGGACCTCCCCCTACGAGCAGTACTTC. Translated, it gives CASSVGTSPYEQYF.